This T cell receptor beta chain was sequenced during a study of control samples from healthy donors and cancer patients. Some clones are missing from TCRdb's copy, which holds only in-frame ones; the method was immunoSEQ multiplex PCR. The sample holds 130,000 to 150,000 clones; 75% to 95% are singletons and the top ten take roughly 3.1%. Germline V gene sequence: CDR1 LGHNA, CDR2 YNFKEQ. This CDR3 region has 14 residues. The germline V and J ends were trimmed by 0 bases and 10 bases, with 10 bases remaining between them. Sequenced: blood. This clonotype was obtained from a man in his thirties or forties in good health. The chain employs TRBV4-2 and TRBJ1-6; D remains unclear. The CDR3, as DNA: TGTGCCAGCAGCCAAGATGCGGGTTGGTCACCCCTCCACTTT. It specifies CASSQDAGWSPLHF.